These 18 T cell receptor beta chains originate from one sample sequenced in a study of blood T cell repertoires in COVID-19 (TCRdb year 2020). Library preparation used the immunoSEQ multiplex PCR assay. As stored in TCRdb, this immuneACCESS dataset retains in-frame rearrangements with V and J assigned. A fraction of the clones does not appear; measured against another copy, unresolved V genes explain less than half of the discrepancy, and the remainder lacks a known reason. The sample data list roughly 260,000 clones, and approximately 90% of these were observed just once. The ten largest clonotypes hold about 2.1% of the sample. The sequencing input was peripheral blood. Source of these receptors: a woman in her 40s who had recovered from COVID-19.

V gene TRBV9 combines with J gene TRBJ2-7; tentatively, D is TRBD2 (6 bases). The CDR3 has 16 residues. CDR1 SGDLS and CDR2 YYNGEE come from the germline V gene. With 4 bases removed from V and 0 bases from J, the gap between germline ends came to 17 bases. DNA for the CDR3: TGTGCCAGCAGCCCGGGACTCCTTGGGGACTCCTACGAGCAGTACTTC. This translates into CASSPGLLGDSYEQYF.

The chain has TRBV6-1 and TRBJ2-1, with 7 nucleotides matching TRBD1. CDR1 and CDR2 from the germline V gene are MNHNS and SASEGT. The V and J ends lost 4 bases and 7 bases, in that order; junction bases with no gene match: 13. The CDR3 extends over 16 amino acids. As DNA, the CDR3 is TGTGCCAGCAGTGCTACAGGGGCAGGCCCCCCGAATGAGCAGTTCTTC. Encoded protein: CASSATGAGPPNEQFF.

This chain uses TRBV15 with TRBJ2-2; D is possibly TRBD1 (6 bases). From germline, CDR1 is LNHNV and CDR2 YYDKDF (reference sequence). Trimming removed 2 bases at V and 4 bases at J, with 20 bases between. The CDR3 length is 18 residues. The CDR3 DNA reads TGTGCCACCAGCAGAACCCGAGGACAGTCACGGGGCACCGGGGAGCTGTTTTTT. Protein: CATSRTRGQSRGTGELFF.

The gene calls are TRBV5-1 and TRBJ2-1; 13 nucleotides align to TRBD2. The CDR3 length is 18 residues. Germline V CDR1 and CDR2: SGHRS, YFSETQ. The J segment lost 6 bases and the V segment lost 2 bases, leaving 11 bases of the junction unmatched. As DNA, the CDR3 is TGCGCCAGCAGCTTCCTTCCCCAACTAGCGGGAGGGCGCAATGAGCAGTTCTTC. Translated: CASSFLPQLAGGRNEQFF.

The rearrangement uses TRBV19 and TRBJ2-7; 7 bases align to TRBD1. The V and J ends lost 5 bases and 7 bases, in that order; junction bases with no gene match: 8. The CDR3 spans 13 residues. The germline V gene has CDR1 LNHDA and CDR2 SQIVND (reference sequence). The CDR3 here is CASSADRFREQYF. CDR3 bases: TGTGCCAGTAGTGCGGACAGGTTTCGGGAGCAGTACTTC.

CDR3 coding DNA: TGTGCCAGCAGCCAGCACGGGACTGGGAAAAACATTCAGTACTTC. It codes for CASSQHGTGKNIQYF. This sequence joins TRBV3-1 (or the pseudogene TRBV3-2) and TRBJ2-4, with D perhaps matching TRBD2 (6 bases). Germline-derived CDR1 and CDR2 are LGHDT and YNNKEL (reference sequence). The ends were cut back, 3 bases at V and 4 bases at J, with 13 bases in the middle. The CDR3 has 15 residues.

The table lists this clone with a count of one. V usage is TRBV5-1 and J usage is TRBJ1-4; TRBD1 aligns across 7 bases. With V trimmed by 3 bases and J by 3 bases, 5 bases remained unmatched. The CDR3 is 15 amino acids. The V gene's germline CDR1 is SGHRS and CDR2 YFSETQ. DNA for the CDR3: TGCGCCAGCAGCTGGAGAGGGACAGCTAATGAAAAACTGTTTTTT. Protein sequence: CASSWRGTANEKLFF.

The chain links TRBV29-1 to TRBJ2-5, with D perhaps matching TRBD1 (6 bases). CDR1 and CDR2 from the germline V gene are SQVTM and ANQGSEA. The V gene lost 6 bases and the J gene lost 4 bases, with 18 bases spanning the gap. There are 14 residues in the CDR3. CDR3 sequence (DNA): TGCAGCGTCGCGTCACAGGGTTTGTCAGAGACCCAGTACTTC. It yields the protein CSVASQGLSETQYF.

This clone occurred once. This sequence joins TRBV4-1 and TRBJ2-3, with D tentatively TRBD2 (6 bases). V was clipped by 4 bases and J by 14 bases, with 22 bases between them. This CDR3 spans 14 amino acids. The germline V gene encodes CDR1 MGHRA and CDR2 YSYEKL. Here the CDR3 DNA reads TGCGCCAGCAGCCTAGAAGAGGGACTCTATAATCCGTATTTT. This translates into CASSLEEGLYNPYF.

The chain carries TRBV28 and TRBJ2-5; perhaps TRBD1 as D (6 bases). The ends were cut back, 5 bases at V and 9 bases at J, with 19 bases in the middle. The CDR3 covers 14 residues. Germline lookup yields CDR1 MDHEN and CDR2 SYDVKM. The DNA for the CDR3 is TGTGCCAGCAGTCCCGGACAGTGGCGGGTGGCCCAGTACTTC. Translating gives CASSPGQWRVAQYF.

V usage is TRBV30 and J usage is TRBJ2-1; the D gene is possibly TRBD1 (5 bases). Trimming shortened V by 3 bases and J by 10 bases, and 13 bases separated the two germline ends. Looked up from germline, CDR1 is GTSNPN and CDR2 is SVGIG (reference sequence). The CDR3 has 12 amino acids. The CDR3 spells CAWRDVYREQFF. DNA of the CDR3: TGTGCCTGGAGGGACGTCTACAGGGAGCAGTTCTTC.

The DNA for the CDR3 is TGCGCCAGCAGCTTGGAGACAGGGGAGCAGTACTTC. Its protein product is CASSLETGEQYF. V is TRBV5-1 and J is TRBJ2-7; 7 bases are shared with TRBD1. With V trimmed by 0 bases and J by 7 bases, 1 base remained unmatched. Per the germline V gene, CDR1 is SGHRS and CDR2 is YFSETQ. The CDR3 consists of 12 residues.

The gene calls are TRBV3-1 (or the pseudogene TRBV3-2) and TRBJ2-1; 12 bases align to TRBD1. The germline CDR1 and CDR2 sequences are LGHDT and YNNKEL (reference sequence). Trimming cost V 10 bases and J 6 bases; bases outside gene matches: 4. This CDR3 is 13 amino acids long. CDR3 bases: TGTGCCACCCGGGACAGGGGGCTCAATGAGCAGTTCTTC. As protein: CATRDRGLNEQFF.

The chain carries TRBV6-6 and TRBJ1-3, with a weak D call TRBD1 (5 bases). Germline values: CDR1 MNHNY, CDR2 SVGAGI (reference sequence). This CDR3 region has 15 residues. V was shortened by 0 bases and J by 0 bases, with 6 bases between the two germline ends. The CDR3 DNA reads as TGTGCCAGCAGTTACTCTCAGGGCTCTGGAAACACCATATATTTT. Its protein is CASSYSQGSGNTIYF.

This rearrangement joins TRBV5-4 to TRBJ2-3; D not certain. The V gene's germline CDR1 is SGHNT and CDR2 YYREEE (reference sequence). The V end lost 0 bases, the J end lost 0 bases, and 11 bases lay between the germline ends. The CDR3 spans 16 residues. The CDR3 here is CASSLGSKLSTDTQYF. In DNA form, the CDR3 reads TGTGCCAGCAGCTTGGGATCAAAACTTAGCACAGATACGCAGTATTTT.

The sample holds a few counts of this clone. J is TRBJ2-7 and V is TRBV11-2; 11 nucleotides align to TRBD2. V was pared by 5 bases and J by 4 bases, with 7 bases of the junction left unmatched. CDR3 length equals 15 residues. CDR1 and CDR2 from the germline V gene are SGHAT and FQNNGV. In nucleotides, the CDR3 is TGTGCCAGCAGCGCTAGCGGGGGGTTCCAATACGAGCAGTACTTC. Translating gives CASSASGGFQYEQYF.

The chain joins TRBV28 to TRBJ1-6; no clear D gene. V dropped 4 bases and J dropped 8 bases, with 12 bases sitting between them. CDR1 MDHEN and CDR2 SYDVKM come from the germline V gene. This CDR3 is built from 14 residues. The DNA of the CDR3 is TGTGCCAGCAGTTCTATCATGGAGGATTCACCCCTCCACTTT. Residues: CASSSIMEDSPLHF.

V usage is TRBV5-8 and J usage is TRBJ2-1; 10 bases are a match to TRBD1. Trimming cost V 0 bases and J 6 bases; bases outside gene matches: 6. From germline, CDR1 is SGHTS and CDR2 YDEGEE. The CDR3 is 16 amino acids. CDR3 sequence reads: CASSLESGQGTNEQFF. In nucleotides, the CDR3 is TGTGCCAGCAGCTTGGAGTCGGGACAGGGGACCAATGAGCAGTTCTTC.